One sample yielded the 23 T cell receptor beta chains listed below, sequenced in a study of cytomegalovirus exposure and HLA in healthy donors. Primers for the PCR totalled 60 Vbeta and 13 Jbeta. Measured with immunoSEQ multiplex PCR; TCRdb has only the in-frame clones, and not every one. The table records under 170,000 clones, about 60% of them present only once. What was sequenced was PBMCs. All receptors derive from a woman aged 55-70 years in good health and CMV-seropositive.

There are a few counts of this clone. The DNA of the CDR3 is TGCGCCAGCAGCCAAGAAACCGGAGACAGGGCCTATCAGCCCCAGCATTTT. Translating it yields CASSQETGDRAYQPQHF. The chain recombines TRBV4-1 with TRBJ1-5; 7 positions match TRBD1. Germline trimming cut 0 bases from V and 5 bases from J; bases unmatched to any gene: 10. The CDR3 runs 17 residues. Germline CDR1 MGHRA, CDR2 YSYEKL.

The CDR3 bases are TGTGCCAGCAGGACAGGCTTCTCCTACGAGCAGTACTTC. Its translation is CASRTGFSYEQYF. V gene TRBV27 combines with J gene TRBJ2-7; TRBD1 is a possible D gene (6 bases). This CDR3 is 13 amino acids long. Trimming pared 6 bases from V and 0 bases from J, leaving 9 bases between. The V gene's germline CDR1 is MNHEY and CDR2 SMNVEV (reference sequence).

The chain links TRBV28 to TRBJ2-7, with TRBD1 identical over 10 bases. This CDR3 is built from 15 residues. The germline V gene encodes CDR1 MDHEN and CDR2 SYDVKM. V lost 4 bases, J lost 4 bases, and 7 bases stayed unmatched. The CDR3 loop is CASSYTGTGVYEQYF. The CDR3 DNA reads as TGTGCCAGCAGTTACACCGGGACAGGGGTTTACGAGCAGTACTTC.

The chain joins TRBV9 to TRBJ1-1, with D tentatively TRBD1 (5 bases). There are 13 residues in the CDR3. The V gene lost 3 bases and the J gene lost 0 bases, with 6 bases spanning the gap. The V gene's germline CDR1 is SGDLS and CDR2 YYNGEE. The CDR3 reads CASSAGLNTEAFF. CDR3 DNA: TGTGCCAGCAGCGCAGGGCTGAACACTGAAGCTTTCTTT.

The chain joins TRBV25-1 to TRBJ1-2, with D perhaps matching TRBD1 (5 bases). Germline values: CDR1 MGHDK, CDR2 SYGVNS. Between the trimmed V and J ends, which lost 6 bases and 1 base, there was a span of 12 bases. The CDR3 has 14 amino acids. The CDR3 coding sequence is TGTGCCAGCAGCCCGCTCAGGGTTAACTATGGCTACACCTTC. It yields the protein CASSPLRVNYGYTF.

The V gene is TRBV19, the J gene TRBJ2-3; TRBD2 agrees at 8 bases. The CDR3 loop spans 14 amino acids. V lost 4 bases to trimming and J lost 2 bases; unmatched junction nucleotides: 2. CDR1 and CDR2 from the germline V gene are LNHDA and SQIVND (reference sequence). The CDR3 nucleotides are TGTGCCAGTAGTAAGACTAGCGCCACAGATACGCAGTATTTT. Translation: CASSKTSATDTQYF.

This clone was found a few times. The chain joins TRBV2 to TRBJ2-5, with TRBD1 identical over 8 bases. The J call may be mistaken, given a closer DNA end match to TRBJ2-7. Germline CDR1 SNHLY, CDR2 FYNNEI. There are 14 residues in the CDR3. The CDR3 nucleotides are TGTGCCAGCAGTGAATTCCAGGGGGCATACGAGCAGTACTTC. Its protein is CASSEFQGAYEQYF.

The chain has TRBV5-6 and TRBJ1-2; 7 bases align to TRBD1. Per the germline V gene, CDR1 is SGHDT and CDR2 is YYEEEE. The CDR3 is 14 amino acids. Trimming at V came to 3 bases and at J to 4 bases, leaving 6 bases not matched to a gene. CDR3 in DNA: TGTGCCAGCAGCTACCGGGACAGTCCCTATGGCTACACCTTC. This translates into CASSYRDSPYGYTF.

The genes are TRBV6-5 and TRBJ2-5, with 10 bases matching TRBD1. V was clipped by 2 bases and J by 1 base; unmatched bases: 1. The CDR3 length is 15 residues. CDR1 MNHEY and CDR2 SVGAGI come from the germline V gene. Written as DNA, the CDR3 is TGTGCCAGCAGTTACGACAGGGGGCCCCAAGAGACCCAGTACTTC. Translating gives CASSYDRGPQETQYF.

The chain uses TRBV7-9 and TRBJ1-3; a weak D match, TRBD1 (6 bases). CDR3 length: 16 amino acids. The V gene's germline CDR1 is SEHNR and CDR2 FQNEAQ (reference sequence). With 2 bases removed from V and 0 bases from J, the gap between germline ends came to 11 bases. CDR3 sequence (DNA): TGTGCCAGCAGCTTACAGGGGATGGACTCTGGAAACACCATATATTTT. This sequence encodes CASSLQGMDSGNTIYF.

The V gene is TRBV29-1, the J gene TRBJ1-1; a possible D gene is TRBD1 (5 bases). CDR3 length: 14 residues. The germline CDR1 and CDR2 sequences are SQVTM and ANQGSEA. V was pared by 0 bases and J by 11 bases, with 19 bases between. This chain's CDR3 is CSVEERNSGIGAFF. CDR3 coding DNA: TGCAGCGTTGAAGAACGGAATTCAGGGATAGGGGCTTTCTTT.

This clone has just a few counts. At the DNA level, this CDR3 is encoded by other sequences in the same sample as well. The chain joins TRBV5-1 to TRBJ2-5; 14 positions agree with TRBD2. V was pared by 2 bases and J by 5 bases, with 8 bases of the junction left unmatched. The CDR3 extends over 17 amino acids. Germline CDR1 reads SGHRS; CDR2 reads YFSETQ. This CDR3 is CASSFGTSGSVGETQYF. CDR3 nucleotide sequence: TGCGCCAGCAGCTTCGGGACTAGCGGGAGTGTTGGCGAGACCCAGTACTTC. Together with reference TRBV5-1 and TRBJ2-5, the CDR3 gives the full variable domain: KAGVTQTPRYLIKTRGQQVTLSCSPISGHRSVSWYQQTPGQGLQFLFEYFSETQRNKGNFPGRFSGRQFSNSRSEMNVSTLELGDSALYLCASSFGTSGSVGETQYFGPGTRLLVL.

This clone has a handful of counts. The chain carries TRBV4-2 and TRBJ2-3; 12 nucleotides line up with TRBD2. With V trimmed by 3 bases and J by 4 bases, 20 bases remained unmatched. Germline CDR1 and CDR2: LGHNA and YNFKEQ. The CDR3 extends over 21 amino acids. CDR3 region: CASSQAKGGFASGRAADTQYF. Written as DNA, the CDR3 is TGTGCCAGCAGCCAGGCAAAGGGGGGTTTCGCTAGCGGGAGGGCGGCAGATACGCAGTATTTT.

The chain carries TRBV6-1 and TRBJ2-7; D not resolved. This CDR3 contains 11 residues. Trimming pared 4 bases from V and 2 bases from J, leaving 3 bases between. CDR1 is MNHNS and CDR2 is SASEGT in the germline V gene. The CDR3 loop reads CASSATYEQYF. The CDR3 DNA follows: TGTGCCAGCAGTGCCACCTACGAGCAGTACTTC.

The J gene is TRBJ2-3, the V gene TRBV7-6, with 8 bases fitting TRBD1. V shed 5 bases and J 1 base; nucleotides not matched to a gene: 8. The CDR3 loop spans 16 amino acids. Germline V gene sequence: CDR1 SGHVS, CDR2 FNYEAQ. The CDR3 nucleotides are TGTGCCAGCAGCCCCGGACAGGGCAAAGGCACAGATACGCAGTATTTT. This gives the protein CASSPGQGKGTDTQYF. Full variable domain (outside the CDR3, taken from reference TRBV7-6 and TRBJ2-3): GAGVSQSPRYKVTKRGQDVALRCDPISGHVSLYWYRQALGQGPEFLTYFNYEAQQDKSGLPNDRFSAERPEGSISTLTIQRTEQRDSAMYRCASSPGQGKGTDTQYFGPGTRLTVL.

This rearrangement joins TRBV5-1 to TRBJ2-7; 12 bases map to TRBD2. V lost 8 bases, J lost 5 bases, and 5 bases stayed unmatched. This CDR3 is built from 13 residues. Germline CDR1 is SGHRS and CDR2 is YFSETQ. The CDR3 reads CASQLAGGNEQYF. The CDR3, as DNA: TGCGCCAGTCAACTAGCGGGAGGTAACGAGCAGTACTTC.

The CDR3 bases are TGTGCCAGTTCAGGACAGGGGGGAAATGAGCAGTTCTTC. It yields the protein CASSGQGGNEQFF. This chain joins TRBV19 and TRBJ2-1; 10 bases fit TRBD1. The CDR3 runs to 13 residues. Losses at the gene ends were 8 bases for V and 7 bases for J; bases not matched to a gene: 5. The germline CDR1 and CDR2 sequences are LNHDA and SQIVND (reference sequence). The full variable domain, completed using reference TRBV19 and TRBJ2-1, is DGGITQSPKYLFRKEGQNVTLSCEQNLNHDAMYWYRQDPGQGLRLIYYSQIVNDFQKGDIAEGYSVSREKKESFPLTVTSAQKNPTAFYLCASSGQGGNEQFFGPGTRLTVL.

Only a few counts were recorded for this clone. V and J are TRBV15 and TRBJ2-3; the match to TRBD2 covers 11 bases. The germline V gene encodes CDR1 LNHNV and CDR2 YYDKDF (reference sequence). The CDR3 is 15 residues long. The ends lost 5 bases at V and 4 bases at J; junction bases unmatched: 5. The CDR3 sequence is CATSLAGGRADTQYF. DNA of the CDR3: TGTGCCACCAGCCTAGCGGGAGGTCGCGCAGATACGCAGTATTTT.

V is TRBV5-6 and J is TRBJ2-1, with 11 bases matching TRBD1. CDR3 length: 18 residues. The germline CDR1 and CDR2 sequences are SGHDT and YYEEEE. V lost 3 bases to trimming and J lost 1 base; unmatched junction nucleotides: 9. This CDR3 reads CASSSRIRDRGSYNEQFF. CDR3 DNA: TGTGCCAGCAGCTCACGAATCCGGGACAGGGGGTCCTACAATGAGCAGTTCTTC.

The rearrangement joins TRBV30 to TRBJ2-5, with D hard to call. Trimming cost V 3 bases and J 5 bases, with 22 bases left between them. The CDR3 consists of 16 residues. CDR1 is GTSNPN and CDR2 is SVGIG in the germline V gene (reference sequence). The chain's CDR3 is CAWSDLDRVLQETQYF. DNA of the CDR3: TGTGCCTGGAGCGATCTGGATCGGGTTCTTCAGGAGACCCAGTACTTC. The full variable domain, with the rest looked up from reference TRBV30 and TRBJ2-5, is SQTIHQWPATLVQPVGSPLSLECTVEGTSNPNLYWYRQAAGRGLQLLFYSVGIGQISSEVPQNLSASRPQDRQFILSSKKLLLSDSGFYLCAWSDLDRVLQETQYFGPGTRLLVL.

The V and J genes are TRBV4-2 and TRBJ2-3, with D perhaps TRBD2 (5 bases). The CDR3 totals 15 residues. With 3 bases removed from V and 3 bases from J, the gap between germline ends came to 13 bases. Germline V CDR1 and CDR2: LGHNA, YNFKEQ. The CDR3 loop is CASSQTEAPTDTQYF. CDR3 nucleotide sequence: TGTGCCAGCAGCCAGACGGAGGCCCCTACAGATACGCAGTATTTT.

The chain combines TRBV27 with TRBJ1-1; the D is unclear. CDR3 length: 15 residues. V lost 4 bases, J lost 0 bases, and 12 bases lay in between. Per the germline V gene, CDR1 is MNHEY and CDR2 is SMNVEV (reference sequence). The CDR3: CASSSLQLMNTEAFF. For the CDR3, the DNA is TGTGCCAGCAGTTCCCTTCAACTGATGAACACTGAAGCTTTCTTT.

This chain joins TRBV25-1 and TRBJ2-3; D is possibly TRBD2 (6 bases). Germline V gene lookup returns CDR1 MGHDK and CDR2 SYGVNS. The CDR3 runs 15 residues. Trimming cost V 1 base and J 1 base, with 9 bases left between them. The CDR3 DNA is TGTGCCAGCAGTGAATCCTCGGGGGGCACAGATACGCAGTATTTT. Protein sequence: CASSESSGGTDTQYF.